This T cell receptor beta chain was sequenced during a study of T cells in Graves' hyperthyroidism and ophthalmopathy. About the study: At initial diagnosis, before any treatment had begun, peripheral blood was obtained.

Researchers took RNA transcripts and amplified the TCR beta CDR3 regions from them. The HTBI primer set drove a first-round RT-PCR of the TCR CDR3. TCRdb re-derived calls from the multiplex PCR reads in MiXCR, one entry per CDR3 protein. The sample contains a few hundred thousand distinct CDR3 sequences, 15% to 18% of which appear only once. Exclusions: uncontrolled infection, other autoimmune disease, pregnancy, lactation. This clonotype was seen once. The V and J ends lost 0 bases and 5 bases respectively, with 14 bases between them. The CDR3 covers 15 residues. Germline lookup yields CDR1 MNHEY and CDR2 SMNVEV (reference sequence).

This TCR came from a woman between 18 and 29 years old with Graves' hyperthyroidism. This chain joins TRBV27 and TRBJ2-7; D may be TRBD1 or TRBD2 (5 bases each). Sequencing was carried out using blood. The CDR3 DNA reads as TGTGCCAGCAGTTTATCCCCCTATGGGGACGACGAGCAGTACTTC. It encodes CASSLSPYGDDEQYF.